These 32 T cell receptor beta chains came from one sample sequenced in a study of long-term antiretroviral therapy in people with HIV. Survey-level resolution applied to immunoSEQ assay v3.0. Produced via immunoSEQ multiplex PCR; TCRdb's table is partial and in-frame only. The sample lists fewer than 25,000 clones; 60% to 85% were seen once. The source was unsorted PBMCs, collected 2.9 years after starting antiretroviral therapy. The receptors originated from a woman aged 25-40 years with HIV.

The rearrangement links TRBV10-3 to TRBJ2-1; D possibly corresponds to TRBD2 (5 bases). CDR1 is ENHRY, CDR2 SYGVKD, per germline. With 6 bases removed from V and 0 bases from J, the gap between germline ends came to 9 bases. The CDR3 has 14 residues. The CDR3 DNA follows: TGTGCCATCAGCGTGGCGGGCTCCTACAATGAGCAGTTCTTC. Protein: CAISVAGSYNEQFF.

The rearrangement uses TRBV10-3 and TRBJ1-5; possibly TRBD1 for D (5 bases). Germline V gives CDR1 ENHRY, CDR2 SYGVKD. The CDR3 runs 13 residues. V lost 9 bases, J lost 2 bases, and 11 bases lay in between. DNA of the CDR3: TGTGCCATACGGGGGGAGGGCAATCAGCCCCAGCATTTT. Its translation is CAIRGEGNQPQHF.

A few counts support this clone. The CDR3 is CASGSGGSNSPLHF. The CDR3 DNA reads TGTGCTAGTGGGTCAGGGGGCAGCAATTCACCCCTCCACTTT. This chain uses TRBV12-5 with TRBJ1-6; 8 bases are a match to TRBD1. Germline lookup yields CDR1 LGHNT and CDR2 FRNRAP. This CDR3 region has 14 residues. With 6 bases clipped from V and 7 bases from J, the junction kept 5 bases outside the gene matches.

The chain is built from TRBV18 and TRBJ1-4, with D possibly being TRBD1 (5 bases). Germline loops: CDR1 KGHSH, CDR2 LQKENI. The V and J ends lost 2 bases and 0 bases respectively, with 16 bases between them. The CDR3 covers 18 residues. The CDR3 DNA reads as TGTGCCAGCTCACCATACCAATCCCAGGGAACAACTAATGAAAAACTGTTTTTT. It specifies CASSPYQSQGTTNEKLFF.

This clone was seen a single time. This chain connects TRBV6-1 to TRBJ2-3, with D possibly matching TRBD1 (6 bases). The germline V and J ends were trimmed by 1 base and 6 bases, with 8 bases remaining between them. Germline assignment: CDR1 MNHNS and CDR2 SASEGT. The CDR3 extends over 13 amino acids. The CDR3 protein is CASSEGQADTQYF. The CDR3 region has the DNA TGTGCCAGCAGTGAAGGACAGGCCGATACGCAGTATTTT.

This sequence joins TRBV25-1 and TRBJ2-1, with 9 bases lining up with TRBD1. V was clipped by 3 bases and J by 3 bases; unmatched bases: 9. The CDR3 totals 17 residues. The germline V gene encodes CDR1 MGHDK and CDR2 SYGVNS. The CDR3 DNA reads as TGTGCCAGCAGTGATTTCGGCCGGGACAGGGTCTACAATGAGCAGTTCTTC. Translating gives CASSDFGRDRVYNEQFF.

In this sample, this clone turned up once. V is TRBV18 and J is TRBJ2-2, with D possibly TRBD1 on 7 matching bases. The CDR3 has 17 amino acids. Trimming took 2 bases from V and 2 from J, leaving 15 bases between them. From germline, CDR1 is KGHSH and CDR2 LQKENI. CDR3 sequence (DNA): TGTGCCAGCTCACCAGCGGTCAGGGGGGCAAACACCGGGGAGCTGTTTTTT. As protein: CASSPAVRGANTGELFF.

The chain has TRBV29-1 and TRBJ1-2, with TRBD1 matching 9 bases. The CDR3 runs 16 residues. Germline V gene lookup returns CDR1 SQVTM and CDR2 ANQGSEA. The V segment lost 6 bases and the J segment 1 base; nucleotides outside the gene matches: 12. This chain's CDR3 is CSVVNRDRVGNYGYTF. The CDR3 DNA reads TGCAGCGTCGTAAACCGGGACAGGGTTGGTAACTATGGCTACACCTTC.

The genes are TRBV27 and TRBJ1-1; 7 positions match TRBD1. V shed 6 bases, J shed 7 bases, and the junction held 8 bases outside the gene matches. This CDR3 is 13 amino acids long. Germline assignment: CDR1 MNHEY and CDR2 SMNVEV (reference sequence). CDR3 nucleotides: TGTGCCAGCAGGGGGGCAGGGGGTTATGAAGCTTTCTTT. It codes for CASRGAGGYEAFF.

The V gene is TRBV6-1, the J gene TRBJ1-3; D unclear. Trimming took off 6 bases at V and 0 bases at J, with 6 bases between the two ends. This CDR3 has 13 residues. Germline CDR1 and CDR2: MNHNS and SASEGT. Written as DNA, the CDR3 is TGTGCCAGCAGCTTTGACTCTGGAAACACCATATATTTT. It is translated as CASSFDSGNTIYF.

This chain joins TRBV6-5 and TRBJ1-1; TRBD1 aligns across 7 bases. CDR1 MNHEY and CDR2 SVGAGI come from the germline V gene. The CDR3 length is 15 residues. Germline trimming cut 2 bases from V and 5 bases from J; bases unmatched to any gene: 8. The CDR3 nucleotides read TGTGCCAGCAGTTACCACAGGGGCCCAGGGACTGAAGCTTTCTTT. This sequence encodes CASSYHRGPGTEAFF.

This chain links TRBV23-1 with TRBJ2-3; 12 nucleotides align to TRBD2. TRBV23-1 falls under the ORF class, with uncertain function. V gave up 8 bases and J gave up 1 base; unmatched junction bases: 10. This CDR3 region has 17 residues. In DNA, the CDR3 is TGCGCCAGCTTGACTAGCGGGGGTTTAAGGGGCACAGATACGCAGTATTTT. Translated, it gives CASLTSGGLRGTDTQYF.

This chain uses TRBV19 with TRBJ1-5; no clear D gene. The CDR3 is 13 residues long. The V and J ends lost 5 bases and 5 bases respectively, with 10 bases between them. CDR1 is LNHDA and CDR2 is SQIVND in the germline V gene (reference sequence). The CDR3 spells CASSYDRDQPQHF. CDR3 sequence (DNA): TGTGCCAGTAGTTACGATCGGGATCAGCCCCAGCATTTT.

The rearrangement links TRBV5-8 to TRBJ1-5; TRBD1 agrees at 7 bases. This CDR3 spans 16 amino acids. The V gene end was trimmed by 4 bases and the J gene end by 1 base; junction bases not matched to a gene: 8. Germline CDR1 and CDR2: SGHTS and YDEGEE. The CDR3 sequence: CASSGRQGGSNQPQHF. The CDR3 coding sequence is TGTGCCAGCAGCGGCCGACAGGGAGGGAGCAATCAGCCCCAGCATTTT.

The CDR3 DNA is TGTGCCATCAGGGGCAGGGCAGGGGAGGACTCACCCCTCCACTTT. Amino acids: CAIRGRAGEDSPLHF. The rearrangement joins TRBV10-3 to TRBJ1-6; perhaps TRBD1 as D (6 bases). The CDR3 is made up of 15 amino acids. V was pared by 6 bases and J by 10 bases, with 19 bases between. Looked up from germline, CDR1 is ENHRY and CDR2 is SYGVKD.

J is TRBJ2-5 and V is TRBV19; 12 bases are a match to TRBD2. This CDR3 has 15 amino acids. Germline V CDR1 and CDR2: LNHDA, SQIVND (reference sequence). The trim removed 5 bases at V and 4 bases at J, leaving 5 bases unmatched. The CDR3 coding sequence is TGTGCCAGTAGTCCAGGACTAGCGGGGATAGAGACCCAGTACTTC. Its protein is CASSPGLAGIETQYF.

V is TRBV7-8 and J is TRBJ2-5; D is uncertain. This CDR3 spans 14 amino acids. V lost 1 base and J 5 bases, leaving 11 bases between the germline ends. Per the germline V gene, CDR1 is SGHVS and CDR2 is FQNEAQ. The DNA for the CDR3 is TGTGCCAGCAGCTTAGTCCATGGATTGGAGACCCAGTACTTC. Amino acid sequence: CASSLVHGLETQYF.

The rearrangement joins TRBV5-6 to TRBJ1-2; D unclear. With 6 bases removed from V and 1 base from J, the gap between germline ends came to 13 bases. Germline V CDR1 and CDR2: SGHDT, YYEEEE. CDR3 size: 14 residues. Here the CDR3 DNA reads TGTGCCAGCAACATGGGGAGCTTTAACTATGGCTACACCTTC. Translating it yields CASNMGSFNYGYTF.

The rearrangement joins TRBV9 to TRBJ2-1; 8 bases agree with TRBD2. J gave up 3 bases and V 0 bases, and 2 bases lay outside the gene matches. This CDR3 has 15 residues. In germline, CDR1 is SGDLS, CDR2 YYNGEE. The chain's CDR3 is CASSVGRGDYNEQFF. As DNA, the CDR3 is TGTGCCAGCAGCGTAGGGCGGGGGGACTACAATGAGCAGTTCTTC.

The chain uses TRBV19 and TRBJ1-5; no clear D. Germline V CDR1 and CDR2: LNHDA, SQIVND (reference sequence). This CDR3 has 13 amino acids. Trimming took off 2 bases at V and 7 bases at J, with 9 bases between the two ends. CDR3 in amino acids: CASSIWGGQPQHF. CDR3 bases: TGTGCCAGTAGTATATGGGGAGGGCAGCCCCAGCATTTT.

The genes are TRBV18 and TRBJ1-4; a possible D gene is TRBD1 (6 bases). The germline CDR1 and CDR2 sequences are KGHSH and LQKENI. Trimming removed 1 base from V and 4 bases from J, with 13 bases in between. CDR3 length: 16 amino acids. CDR3 in amino acids: CASSPQRGGVNEKLFF. The CDR3, as DNA: TGTGCCAGCTCACCACAAAGGGGGGGCGTTAATGAAAAACTGTTTTTT.

This clone was observed a few times. The chain combines TRBV7-9 with TRBJ1-2; D is unclear. The CDR3 has 13 amino acids. V lost 0 bases, J lost 0 bases, and 2 bases lay in between. From germline, CDR1 is SEHNR and CDR2 FQNEAQ (reference sequence). The CDR3 DNA sequence: TGTGCCAGCAGCTTAGCGGCTAACTATGGCTACACCTTC. It codes for CASSLAANYGYTF.

The chain is built from TRBV7-2 and TRBJ1-5; the D gene is possibly TRBD1 (5 bases). V was cut by 3 bases and J by 3 bases, with 12 bases left in between. The CDR3 consists of 15 residues. Germline values: CDR1 SGHTA, CDR2 FQGNSA. The CDR3 sequence: CASSFQQDFNQPQHF. As DNA, the CDR3 is TGTGCCAGCAGCTTCCAACAGGACTTCAATCAGCCCCAGCATTTT.

This sequence joins TRBV18 and TRBJ1-5, with D perhaps TRBD1 (6 bases). Per germline, CDR1 KGHSH and CDR2 LQKENI. The CDR3 extends over 14 amino acids. Trimming shortened V by 3 bases and J by 6 bases, and 12 bases separated the two germline ends. The CDR3 loop is CASSPSETGQPQHF. The DNA for the CDR3 is TGTGCCAGCTCACCGTCGGAGACAGGTCAGCCCCAGCATTTT.

This clone was recorded a few times. The rearrangement uses TRBV18 and TRBJ1-2; a possible D gene is TRBD1 (5 bases). V lost 3 bases to trimming and J lost 4 bases, with 6 bases between them. CDR3 length: 12 residues. In germline, CDR1 is KGHSH, CDR2 LQKENI. CDR3 residues: CASSPGGYGYTF. CDR3 sequence (DNA): TGTGCCAGCTCACCGGGGGGCTATGGCTACACCTTC. Full variable domain (remainder filled in from reference TRBV18 and TRBJ1-2): NAGVMQNPRHLVRRRGQEARLRCSPMKGHSHVYWYRQLPEEGLKFMVYLQKENIIDESGMPKERFSAEFPKEGPSILRIQQVVRGDSAAYFCASSPGGYGYTFGSGTRLTVV.

The gene calls are TRBV27 and TRBJ2-3; D is undetermined. Trimming removed 6 bases at V and 3 bases at J, with 7 bases between. The CDR3 has 12 residues. Germline V CDR1 and CDR2: MNHEY, SMNVEV (reference sequence). For the CDR3, the DNA is TGTGCCAGCAGGGAATTGACAGATACGCAGTATTTT. Its translation: CASRELTDTQYF.

CDR3 amino acids: CASSAPPGRYLNTEAFF. DNA for the CDR3: TGTGCCAGCAGTGCCCCCCCAGGGCGGTACCTGAACACTGAAGCTTTCTTT. The J gene is TRBJ1-1, the V gene TRBV27; weak D call: TRBD1 (5 bases). The CDR3 covers 17 residues. V lost 5 bases and J 0 bases, leaving 19 bases between the germline ends. CDR1 MNHEY and CDR2 SMNVEV come from the germline V gene (reference sequence).

The V gene is TRBV5-1, the J gene TRBJ2-1; TRBD2 matches 7 bases. Per germline, CDR1 SGHRS and CDR2 YFSETQ. V gave up 2 bases and J gave up 9 bases; unmatched junction bases: 8. This CDR3 spans 14 amino acids. CDR3 in DNA: TGCGCCAGCAGCTTTGCCGGGGGGAAGGGTGAGCAGTTCTTC. As protein: CASSFAGGKGEQFF. Filled out from reference TRBV5-1 and TRBJ2-1, the complete variable domain reads KAGVTQTPRYLIKTRGQQVTLSCSPISGHRSVSWYQQTPGQGLQFLFEYFSETQRNKGNFPGRFSGRQFSNSRSEMNVSTLELGDSALYLCASSFAGGKGEQFFGPGTRLTVL.

The chain couples TRBV19 to TRBJ2-2; unclear D gene. The germline V gene has CDR1 LNHDA and CDR2 SQIVND (reference sequence). This CDR3 is 14 amino acids long. Between the trimmed V and J ends, which lost 2 bases and 4 bases, there was a span of 8 bases. CDR3 sequence: CASSIKISTGELFF. DNA of the CDR3: TGTGCCAGTAGTATAAAAATATCCACCGGGGAGCTGTTTTTT.

CDR3 in DNA: TGTGCCTGGAATCCGGGACAGGGTCAGGATACGCAGTATTTT. Protein: CAWNPGQGQDTQYF. V usage is TRBV30 and J usage is TRBJ2-3; the match to TRBD1 covers 9 bases. The CDR3 has 14 amino acids. J gave up 6 bases and V 4 bases, and 8 bases lay outside the gene matches. Germline CDR1 GTSNPN, CDR2 SVGIG (reference sequence).

The chain uses TRBV6-1 and TRBJ2-1; possible D gene TRBD1, 5 bases. The CDR3 has 17 residues. Germline V gene sequence: CDR1 MNHNS, CDR2 SASEGT. V was trimmed by 2 bases and J by 7 bases, leaving 21 bases between them. This CDR3 reads CASSEMFGSGSWNEQFF. DNA for the CDR3: TGTGCCAGCAGTGAAATGTTTGGGTCAGGGTCATGGAATGAGCAGTTCTTC.

This clone was picked up a small number of times. This chain uses TRBV7-3 with TRBJ2-2; D is unclear. The CDR3 loop spans 12 amino acids. The V gene lost 3 bases and the J gene lost 8 bases, with 7 bases spanning the gap. Germline assignment: CDR1 SGHTA and CDR2 FQGTGA. The CDR3 bases are TGTGCCAGCAGCTTGTCTGGTGGGGAGCTGTTTTTT. Its translation is CASSLSGGELFF. Full variable domain (missing parts from reference TRBV7-3 and TRBJ2-2): GAGVSQTPSNKVTEKGKYVELRCDPISGHTALYWYRQSLGQGPEFLIYFQGTGAADDSGLPNDRFFAVRPEGSVSTLKIQRTERGDSAVYLCASSLSGGELFFGEGSRLTVL.